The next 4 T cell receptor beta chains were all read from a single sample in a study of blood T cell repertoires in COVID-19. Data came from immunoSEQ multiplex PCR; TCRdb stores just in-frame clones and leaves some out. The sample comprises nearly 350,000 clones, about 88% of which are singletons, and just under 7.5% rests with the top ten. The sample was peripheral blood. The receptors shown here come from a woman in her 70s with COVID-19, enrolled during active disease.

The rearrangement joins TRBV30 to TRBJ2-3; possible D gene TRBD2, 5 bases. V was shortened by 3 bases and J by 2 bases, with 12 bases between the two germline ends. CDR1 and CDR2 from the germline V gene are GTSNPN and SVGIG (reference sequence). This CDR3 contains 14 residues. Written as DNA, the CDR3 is TGTGCCTGGAGGGGTCTAGCTCACACAGATACGCAGTATTTT. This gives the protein CAWRGLAHTDTQYF.

CDR3 DNA: TGTGCCAGCAGTCTAATTGGACAGGCGGAAGGTCAGTTCTTC. Translating it yields CASSLIGQAEGQFF. The V gene is TRBV27, the J gene TRBJ2-1, with 7 bases identical to TRBD1. The length of the CDR3 is 14 residues. In germline, CDR1 is MNHEY, CDR2 SMNVEV (reference sequence). J was trimmed by 13 bases and V by 5 bases; bases with no gene match: 14.

CDR3 loop: CASSQDKVAGDRGELFF. CDR3 in DNA: TGCGCCAGCAGCCAAGATAAGGTAGCGGGGGATCGCGGGGAGCTGTTTTTT. J is TRBJ2-2 and V is TRBV4-1; 9 bases are shared with TRBD2. The J segment lost 7 bases and the V segment lost 0 bases, leaving 9 bases of the junction unmatched. This CDR3 has 17 residues. CDR1 and CDR2 from the germline V gene are MGHRA and YSYEKL.

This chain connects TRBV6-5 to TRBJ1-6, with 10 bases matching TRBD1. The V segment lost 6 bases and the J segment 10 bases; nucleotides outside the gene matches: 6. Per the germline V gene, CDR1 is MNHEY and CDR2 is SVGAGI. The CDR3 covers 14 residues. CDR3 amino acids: CASRTTTGGSPLHF. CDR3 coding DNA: TGTGCCAGCAGGACGACGACAGGGGGCTCACCCCTCCACTTT.